This T cell receptor (beta chain) was documented in a study of graft-versus-host responses after intestinal transplantation. Repertoires were generated with immunoSEQ multiplex PCR, while TCRdb's copy carries only in-frame clones and drops some. The sample yields 130,000 to 150,000 clones, around nine tenths seen once. Points on this clone: Its antigen is not identified.

V lost 9 bases, J lost 3 bases, and 8 bases stayed unmatched. CDR3 size: 13 residues. Germline assignment: CDR1 MNHNY and CDR2 SVGAGI (reference sequence). The sequencing used unstimulated CD4+ T cells sorted from spleen or lymph node cells, collected before intestinal transplant. The chain recombines TRBV6-6 with TRBJ2-7; the match to TRBD2 covers 7 bases. The source is a human donor who received an intestinal transplant. The CDR3: CARSGTTYYEQYF. The DNA of the CDR3 is TGTGCCAGGAGCGGGACGACTTACTACGAGCAGTACTTC.